Detailed here is one T cell receptor (beta chain). The antigen it recognizes is unknown. Base qualities are missing; no much larger clone stands one base away. This sample was taken from a study of T cell responses to AZD1222 COVID-19 vaccine (dated by TCRdb to the early 2020s). A note on the overall study: TCR sequencing covered fewer than 250 trial participants: 200 to 220 given two doses of AZD1222 and 26 given two doses of MenACWY control vaccine. Enrollment into the trials was organized by age into subgroups of 18-55, 56-69 and 70-plus years, and those subgroups contained roughly 150, 30 and 60 TCR-sequenced participants, respectively.

Taken with the paper, the label for time point translates to: about 28 days (+/-7) after the second vaccine dose. Because spike-specific TCR depth and breadth did not differ between the two schedules, AZD1222 recipients who got a second dose at roughly 4 weeks were pooled with those who got a second dose at roughly 12 weeks. Samples from vaccinated people were obtained from the UK trials COV001 and COV002, which included a single-blind randomized controlled phase 2/3 trial of AZD1222 (ChAdOx1 nCoV-19) in healthy adults. For TCRbeta chain sequencing, PBMC samples from trial participants were taken at day 0 and at day 28 after the second dose. The CDR3 regions of human TCRbeta chains were analyzed by immunosequencing. Turning to the authors' computational methods: TCRs in the repertoires were compared against a reference library of SARS-CoV-2-specific TCRs that had been generated with the MIRA antigen-specificity platform. Breadth meant the fraction of unique TCRs that were SARS-CoV-2-associated, whereas depth meant the fraction of total T cells that were SARS-CoV-2-associated. Each spike-specific TCR was assigned to its reactive spike region and to a CD4 or CD8 class using the MIRA data. Log10-transformed breadth and depth values were compared by one-way ANOVA with Sidak's multiple comparisons tests. TCRdb provides this immuneACCESS table in a form limited to in-frame rearrangements. Some clones are lacking; in checked studies, under half of them reflect an unresolved V gene, and why the rest are absent is not known. V and J calls and clone size are given by that table; D and trimming were obtained from the DNA. In all, the sample holds about 56,000 clones, and approximately 80% of those were seen once. The ten top clones hold around 5% of the sample.

Deletion took 6 bases off V and 0 bases off J, with a span of 11 bases between the germline ends. The CDR3 spans 14 residues, from the cysteine through the phenylalanine. Solely the CDR3 DNA is kept, with 42 bases framed from the first base. The germline V gene (reference sequence) provides CDR1 LGHDT and CDR2 YNNKEL. The paper's findings and limits, for the study overall: The whole spike protein was spanned by vaccine-associated CD4 TCRs, and dominant responses were seen in regions 160-218 and 743-854. Only six AZD1222 recipients were SARS-CoV-2 seropositive at baseline, limiting conclusions about previously exposed vaccinees. Most participants were white British and females outnumbered males, and the authors suggested that clonal diversity may have been underestimated. After two AZD1222 doses, spike-specific TCR breadth and depth were significantly higher than at day 0 and than in MenACWY recipients. Reportedly, almost half of the unique spike-specific TCRs recognized epitopes lying outside the regions that are mutated in the B.1.351 and B.1.1.7 variants. Because no samples from the day 14 peak response were available, repertoires could be characterized only after the peak T cell response. The 56-69-year group was small, and its depth increase did not reach significance, likely because of low power.

The sequence derives from an adult who received the AZD1222 COVID-19 vaccine. This receptor chain uses TRBV3-1 (or the pseudogene TRBV3-2) and TRBJ1-1; the D gene cannot be named for sure. The sample here was peripheral blood, taken 28 days after the second AZD1222 dose. The CDR3 corresponds to CASSPRGLNTEAFF. The nucleotides are TGTGCCAGCAGTCCTCGCGGTTTGAACACTGAAGCTTTCTTT.